This T cell receptor beta chain stems from a study of post-analysis software for immune sequencing data. Study outcomes and limitations: The authors found that F measure strongly co-clustered same-batch samples.

Points on this clonotype: Its antigen remains unknown.

Carried by the TCR beta cDNA libraries were unique molecular identifiers. TCRdb re-analysed the PCR reads in MiXCR, keeping a single row per CDR3 protein. The sample consists of around 770,000 distinct CDR3 sequences, 46% of them appearing once. The origin of this receptor is a girl aged 10-17 years with multiple sclerosis. Sequenced: blood.

In DNA, the CDR3 is TGTGCCAGCAGCCCATCTCCCCTAGCGGGGGATCAAGAGACCCAGTACTTC. The encoded protein is CASSPSPLAGDQETQYF. The chain carries TRBV7-9 and TRBJ2-5, with TRBD2 identical over 10 bases. V lost 5 bases to trimming and J lost 2 bases; unmatched junction nucleotides: 11. This CDR3 has 17 amino acids. Germline V CDR1 and CDR2: SEHNR, FQNEAQ (reference sequence).